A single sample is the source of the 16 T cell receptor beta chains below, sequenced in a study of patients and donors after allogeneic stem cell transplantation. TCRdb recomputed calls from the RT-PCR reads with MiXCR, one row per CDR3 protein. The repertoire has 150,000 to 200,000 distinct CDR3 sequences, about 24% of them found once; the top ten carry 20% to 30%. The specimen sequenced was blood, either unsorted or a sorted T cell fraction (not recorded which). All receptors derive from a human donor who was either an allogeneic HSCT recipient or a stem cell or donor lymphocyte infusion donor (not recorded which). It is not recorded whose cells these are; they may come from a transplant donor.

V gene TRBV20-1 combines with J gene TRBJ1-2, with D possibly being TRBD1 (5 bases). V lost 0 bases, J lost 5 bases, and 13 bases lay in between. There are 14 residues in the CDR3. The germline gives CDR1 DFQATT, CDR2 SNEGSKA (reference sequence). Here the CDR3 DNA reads TGCAGTGCTAGAGATGGCCGGGGGTTGTATGGCTACACCTTC. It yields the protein CSARDGRGLYGYTF.

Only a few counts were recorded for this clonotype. CDR3 nucleotide sequence: TGCAGTGCTAGAGCCGGGTCGAATGAAAAACTGTTTTTT. Amino acids: CSARAGSNEKLFF. The genes are TRBV20-1 and TRBJ1-4; D remains unclear. The germline V gene encodes CDR1 DFQATT and CDR2 SNEGSKA (reference sequence). With 1 base removed from V and 5 bases from J, the gap between germline ends came to 8 bases. CDR3 length equals 13 residues.

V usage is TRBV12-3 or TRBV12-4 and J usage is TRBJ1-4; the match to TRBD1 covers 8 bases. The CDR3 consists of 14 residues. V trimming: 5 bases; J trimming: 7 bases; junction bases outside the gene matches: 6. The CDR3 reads CASSPWTGIEKLFF. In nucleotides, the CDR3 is TGTGCCAGCAGTCCCTGGACAGGGATTGAAAAACTGTTTTTT.

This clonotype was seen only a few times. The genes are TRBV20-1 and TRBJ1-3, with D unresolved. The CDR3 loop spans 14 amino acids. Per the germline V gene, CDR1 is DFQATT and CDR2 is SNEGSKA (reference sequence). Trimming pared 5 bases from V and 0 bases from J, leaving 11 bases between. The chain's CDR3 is CSAPEDGSGNTIYF. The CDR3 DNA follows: TGCAGTGCTCCGGAGGACGGCTCTGGAAACACCATATATTTT.

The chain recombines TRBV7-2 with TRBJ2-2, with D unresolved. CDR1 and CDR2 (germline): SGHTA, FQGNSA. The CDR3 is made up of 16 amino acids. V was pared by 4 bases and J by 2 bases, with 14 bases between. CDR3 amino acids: CASSSDTPGNTGELFF. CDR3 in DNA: TGTGCCAGCAGCTCTGACACTCCGGGCAACACCGGGGAGCTGTTTTTT.

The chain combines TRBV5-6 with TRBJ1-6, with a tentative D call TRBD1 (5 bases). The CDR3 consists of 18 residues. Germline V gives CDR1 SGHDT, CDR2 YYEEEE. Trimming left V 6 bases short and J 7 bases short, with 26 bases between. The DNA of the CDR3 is TGTGCCAGCAACTTATACGGGACGGCCCTTGAACCAAATTCACCCCTCCACTTT. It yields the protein CASNLYGTALEPNSPLHF.

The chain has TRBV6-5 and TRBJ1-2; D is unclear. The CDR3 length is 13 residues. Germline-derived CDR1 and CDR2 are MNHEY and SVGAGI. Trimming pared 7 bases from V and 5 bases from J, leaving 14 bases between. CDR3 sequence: CASIPGRAYGYTF. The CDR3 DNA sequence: TGTGCCAGCATCCCCGGGAGGGCATATGGCTACACCTTC.

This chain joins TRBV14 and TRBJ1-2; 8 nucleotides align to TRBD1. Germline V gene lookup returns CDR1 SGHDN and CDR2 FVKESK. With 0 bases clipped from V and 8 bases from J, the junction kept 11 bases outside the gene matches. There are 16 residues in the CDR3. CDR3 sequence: CASSQDLTGAPSGYTF. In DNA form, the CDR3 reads TGTGCCAGCAGCCAAGATTTGACAGGGGCCCCCTCGGGCTACACCTTC. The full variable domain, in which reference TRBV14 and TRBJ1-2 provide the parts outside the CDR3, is EAGVTQFPSHSVIEKGQTVTLRCDPISGHDNLYWYRRVMGKEIKFLLHFVKESKQDESGMPNNRFLAERTGGTYSTLKVQPAELEDSGVYFCASSQDLTGAPSGYTFGSGTRLTVV.

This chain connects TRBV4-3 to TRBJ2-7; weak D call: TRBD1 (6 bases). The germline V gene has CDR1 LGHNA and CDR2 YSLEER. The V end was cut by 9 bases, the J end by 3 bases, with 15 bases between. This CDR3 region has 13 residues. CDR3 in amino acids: CASSPGADYEQYF. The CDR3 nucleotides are TGCGCCAGTTCCCCAGGGGCGGACTACGAGCAGTACTTC.

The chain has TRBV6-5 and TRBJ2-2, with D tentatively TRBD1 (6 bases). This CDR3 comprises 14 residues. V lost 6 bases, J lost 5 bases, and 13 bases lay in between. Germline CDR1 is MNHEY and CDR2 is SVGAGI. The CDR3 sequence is CASSTGYRTGELFF. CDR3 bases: TGTGCCAGCAGCACAGGGTATCGGACCGGGGAGCTGTTTTTT.

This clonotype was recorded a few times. The chain's CDR3 is CASAGTLNTGELFF. In nucleotides, the CDR3 is TGTGCCAGCGCCGGGACACTCAACACCGGGGAGCTGTTTTTT. V usage is TRBV7-2 and J usage is TRBJ2-2; weak D call: TRBD1 (6 bases). The CDR3 totals 14 residues. Between the trimmed V and J ends, which lost 8 bases and 2 bases, there was a span of 12 bases. Germline CDR1 reads SGHTA; CDR2 reads FQGNSA. Variable domain in full (rest from reference TRBV7-2 and TRBJ2-2): GAGVSQSPSNKVTEKGKDVELRCDPISGHTALYWYRQSLGQGLEFLIYFQGNSAPDKSGLPSDRFSAERTGGSVSTLTIQRTQQEDSAVYLCASAGTLNTGELFFGEGSRLTVL.

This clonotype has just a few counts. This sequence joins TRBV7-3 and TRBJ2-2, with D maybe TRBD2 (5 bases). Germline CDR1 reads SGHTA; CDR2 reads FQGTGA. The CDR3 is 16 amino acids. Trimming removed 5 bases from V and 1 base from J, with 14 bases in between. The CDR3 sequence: CASSIAGMENTGELFF. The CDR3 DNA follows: TGTGCCAGCAGCATAGCCGGGATGGAGAACACCGGGGAGCTGTTTTTT.

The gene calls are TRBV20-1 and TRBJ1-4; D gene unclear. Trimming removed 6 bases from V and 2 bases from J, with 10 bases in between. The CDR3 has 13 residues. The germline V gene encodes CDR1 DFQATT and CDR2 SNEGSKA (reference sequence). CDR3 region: CSAASGTNEKLFF. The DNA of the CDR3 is TGCAGTGCCGCGTCGGGGACTAATGAAAAACTGTTTTTT.

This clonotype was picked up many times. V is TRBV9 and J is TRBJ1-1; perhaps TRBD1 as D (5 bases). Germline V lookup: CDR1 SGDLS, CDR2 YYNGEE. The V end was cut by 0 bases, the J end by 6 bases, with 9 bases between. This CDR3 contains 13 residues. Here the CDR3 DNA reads TGTGCCAGCAGCGTAGATCGGGGGGCTGAAGCTTTCTTT. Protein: CASSVDRGAEAFF.

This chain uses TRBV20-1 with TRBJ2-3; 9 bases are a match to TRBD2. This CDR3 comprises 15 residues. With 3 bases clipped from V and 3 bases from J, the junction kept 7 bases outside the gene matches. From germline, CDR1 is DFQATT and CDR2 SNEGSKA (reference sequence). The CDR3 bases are TGCAGTGCTAGTGGCCTAGCGGGGACAACAGATACGCAGTATTTT. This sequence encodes CSASGLAGTTDTQYF.

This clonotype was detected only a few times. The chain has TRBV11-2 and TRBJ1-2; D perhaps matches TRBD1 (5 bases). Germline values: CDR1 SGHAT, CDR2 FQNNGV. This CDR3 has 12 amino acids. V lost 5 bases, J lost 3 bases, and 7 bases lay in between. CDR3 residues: CASSRGDYGYTF. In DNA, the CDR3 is TGTGCCAGCAGCAGGGGTGACTATGGCTACACCTTC. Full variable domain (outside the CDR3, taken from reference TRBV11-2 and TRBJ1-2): EAGVAQSPRYKIIEKRQSVAFWCNPISGHATLYWYQQILGQGPKLLIQFQNNGVVDDSQLPKDRFSAERLKGVDSTLKIQPAKLEDSAVYLCASSRGDYGYTFGSGTRLTVV.